Listed below are T cell receptor beta chains from one sample, sequenced in a study of cytomegalovirus exposure and HLA in healthy donors. TCRdb's copy holds only in-frame clones and misses some; the assay was immunoSEQ multiplex PCR. Seen here are around 170,000 clones, approximately 81% observed once, and the top ten hold 0.38%. Specimen: PBMCs. These receptors came from a boy younger than 10 in good health and CMV-seronegative. The CDR3 runs from the conserved cysteine through the conserved F or W. Each record gives: D gene, V gene, clone size, J gene, CDR3 DNA, CDR3 protein. A D gene is named only where the DNA matches it firmly. Size values are once, few and many counts, or a class for expanded clones, and some rows have none.

d_gene: -; v_gene: TRBV7-9; abundance: -; j_gene: TRBJ2-1; CDR3nt: TGTGCCAGCATCCAAACCCCCGGGACAAAATACAATGAGCAGTTCTTC; CDR3aa: CASIQTPGTKYNEQFF
d_gene: TRBD2; v_gene: TRBV5-6; abundance: once; j_gene: TRBJ2-5; CDR3nt: TGTGCCAGCAGCCGGGGACTAGCGGGAGAGACCCAGTACTTC; CDR3aa: CASSRGLAGETQYF
d_gene: TRBD1; v_gene: TRBV18; abundance: -; j_gene: TRBJ1-1; CDR3nt: TGTGCCAGCTCACTGGGACAGACGAACACTGAAGCTTTCTTT; CDR3aa: CASSLGQTNTEAFF
d_gene: -; v_gene: TRBV5-1; abundance: -; j_gene: TRBJ1-2; CDR3nt: TGCGCCAGCAGCTTGGAGGGGAACTATGGCTACACCTTC; CDR3aa: CASSLEGNYGYTF
d_gene: TRBD2; v_gene: TRBV19; abundance: -; j_gene: TRBJ2-7; CDR3nt: TGTGCCAGTAGTATACCGGCGGGAGGTACCTACGAGCAGTACTTC; CDR3aa: CASSIPAGGTYEQYF
d_gene: -; v_gene: TRBV13; abundance: -; j_gene: TRBJ2-3; CDR3nt: TGTGCCAGCAGCTTAGGCCCGACTAAACTGGATACGCAGTATTTT; CDR3aa: CASSLGPTKLDTQYF
d_gene: TRBD2; v_gene: TRBV9; abundance: -; j_gene: TRBJ2-1; CDR3nt: TGTGCCAGCAGCCTAGCGGTGGCGGAAGGGGCCTACAATGAGCAGTTCTTC; CDR3aa: CASSLAVAEGAYNEQFF
d_gene: -; v_gene: TRBV18; abundance: -; j_gene: TRBJ1-3; CDR3nt: TGTGCCAGCTCACCAGACCCAGCGGGGAGGGGTGTTCCCACTTTT; CDR3aa: CASSPDPAGRGVPTF
d_gene: TRBD1; v_gene: TRBV5-1; abundance: -; j_gene: TRBJ2-1; CDR3nt: TGCGCCAGCAGCCAAGACAGGGGGTTCCCCAATGAGCAGTTCTTC; CDR3aa: CASSQDRGFPNEQFF
d_gene: TRBD1; v_gene: TRBV7-9; abundance: -; j_gene: TRBJ2-7; CDR3nt: TGTGCCAGCAGCTTAGCGCTGGCAGGGGGCTACTACGAGCAGTACTTC; CDR3aa: CASSLALAGGYYEQYF
d_gene: -; v_gene: TRBV5-1; abundance: -; j_gene: TRBJ1-1; CDR3nt: TGCGCCAGCAGACGACAGGTGTTCAACACTGAAGCTTTCTTT; CDR3aa: CASRRQVFNTEAFF
d_gene: -; v_gene: TRBV6-6; abundance: -; j_gene: TRBJ2-7; CDR3nt: TGTGCCAGCAGTTACTGGGTATCCGGGACATCTTACGAGCAGTACTTC; CDR3aa: CASSYWVSGTSYEQYF
d_gene: -; v_gene: TRBV19; abundance: once; j_gene: TRBJ1-1; CDR3nt: TGTGCCAGTAGTCAGGGAGGTGGCACTGAAGCTTTCTTT; CDR3aa: CASSQGGGTEAFF
d_gene: -; v_gene: TRBV4-1; abundance: once; j_gene: TRBJ2-1; CDR3nt: TGCGCCAGCAGCCAAGACAGGCCAGCCTACAATGAGCAGTTCTTC; CDR3aa: CASSQDRPAYNEQFF
d_gene: -; v_gene: TRBV7-3; abundance: -; j_gene: TRBJ2-1; CDR3nt: TGTGCCAGCAGCGCCCTGGGTCGGCTAGCCGTTTCCTACAATGAGCAGTTCTTC; CDR3aa: CASSALGRLAVSYNEQFF
d_gene: TRBD2; v_gene: TRBV18; abundance: -; j_gene: TRBJ2-1; CDR3nt: TGTGCCAGCTCAGAGGGGACTAGCGCAATTAATGAGCAGTTCTTC; CDR3aa: CASSEGTSAINEQFF
d_gene: TRBD1; v_gene: TRBV28; abundance: -; j_gene: TRBJ2-1; CDR3nt: TGTGCCAGCAGTTTAGGCGGGACAGGGAATGAGCAGTTCTTC; CDR3aa: CASSLGGTGNEQFF
d_gene: TRBD1; v_gene: TRBV6-1; abundance: -; j_gene: TRBJ1-2; CDR3nt: TGTGCCAGCAGTGTCTCCGGGACAGGGGGCTATGGCTACACCTTC; CDR3aa: CASSVSGTGGYGYTF
d_gene: -; v_gene: TRBV6-5; abundance: -; j_gene: TRBJ2-7; CDR3nt: TGTGCCAGCAGTTACGAGGGTACAAGCTCCTACGAGCAGTACTTC; CDR3aa: CASSYEGTSSYEQYF
d_gene: -; v_gene: TRBV18; abundance: once; j_gene: TRBJ1-2; CDR3nt: TGTGCCAGCTCACCTGGTCAGGAAAACTATGGCTACACCTTC; CDR3aa: CASSPGQENYGYTF
d_gene: TRBD1; v_gene: TRBV19; abundance: -; j_gene: TRBJ1-2; CDR3nt: TGTGCCAGTAGTTCCGGGACAGGGGGCGGCTATGGCTACACCTTC; CDR3aa: CASSSGTGGGYGYTF
d_gene: -; v_gene: TRBV27; abundance: -; j_gene: TRBJ2-1; CDR3nt: TGTGCCAGCAGTTTAAGCGGCCCCTCCTACAATGAGCAGTTCTTC; CDR3aa: CASSLSGPSYNEQFF
d_gene: TRBD2; v_gene: TRBV4-1; abundance: once; j_gene: TRBJ2-2; CDR3nt: TGCGCCAGCAGCTACGGGTACGAGCGGGAGGGGGACACCGGGGAGCTGTTTTTT; CDR3aa: CASSYGYEREGDTGELFF
d_gene: TRBD2; v_gene: TRBV9; abundance: -; j_gene: TRBJ2-3; CDR3nt: TGTGCCAGCAGCACACGGACTAGCTCTCCAGATACGCAGTATTTT; CDR3aa: CASSTRTSSPDTQYF
d_gene: -; v_gene: TRBV4-1; abundance: few; j_gene: TRBJ1-1; CDR3nt: TGCGCCAGCTCGCTAGGACAAGGCGTGTTAGGCACTGAAGCTTTCTTT; CDR3aa: CASSLGQGVLGTEAFF
d_gene: TRBD1; v_gene: TRBV29-1; abundance: -; j_gene: TRBJ1-1; CDR3nt: TGCAGCGCCCAGGGGGCATCGAACACTGAAGCTTTCTTT; CDR3aa: CSAQGASNTEAFF